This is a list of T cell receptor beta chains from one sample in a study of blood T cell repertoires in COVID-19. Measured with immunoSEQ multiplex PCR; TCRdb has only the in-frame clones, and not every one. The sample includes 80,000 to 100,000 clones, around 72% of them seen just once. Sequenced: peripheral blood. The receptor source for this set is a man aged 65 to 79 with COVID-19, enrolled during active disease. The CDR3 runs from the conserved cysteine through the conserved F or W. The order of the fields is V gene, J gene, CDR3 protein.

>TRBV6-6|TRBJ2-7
CASREREQGVYEQYF
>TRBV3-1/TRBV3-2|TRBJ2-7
CASSLRPIYEQYF
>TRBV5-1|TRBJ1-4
CASSLATGGNEKLFF
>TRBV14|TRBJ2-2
CASSQYLLTGELFF
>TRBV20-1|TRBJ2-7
CSASLTPSYEQYF
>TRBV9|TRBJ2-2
CASSVYQGGTGELFF
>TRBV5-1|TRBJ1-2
CASSSGTGLRYGYTF
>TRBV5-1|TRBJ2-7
CASRAGTAYEQYF
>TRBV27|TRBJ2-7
CASRQGRTYEQYF
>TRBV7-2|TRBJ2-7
CASTQTSGRYEQYF
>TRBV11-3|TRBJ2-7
CASSFGQGGSYEQYF
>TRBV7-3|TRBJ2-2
CASSFSSGMSGELFF
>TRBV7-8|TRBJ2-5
CASSRALAGETQYF
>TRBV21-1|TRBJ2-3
CASSKDAREVGTDTQYF
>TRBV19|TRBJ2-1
CASSISSQSYNEQFF
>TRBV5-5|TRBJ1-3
CASSLYSAGRFRGNTIYF
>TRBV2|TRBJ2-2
CASSAKRAGGNTGELFF
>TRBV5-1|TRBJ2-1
CASSLRQGTYNEQFF
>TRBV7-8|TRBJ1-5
CASSLEAGGQPQHF
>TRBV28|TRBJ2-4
CASSVTSGVVIAKNIQYF
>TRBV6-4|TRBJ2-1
CASSSDRLGRNEQFF
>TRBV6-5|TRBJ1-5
CASSAEGGQPQHF
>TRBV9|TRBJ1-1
CASSPEGIGNTEAFF
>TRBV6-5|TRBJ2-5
CASSTDRGLGETQYF
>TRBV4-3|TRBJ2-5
CASSPGTAGRETQYF
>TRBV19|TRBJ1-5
CASRLDGGNQPQHF
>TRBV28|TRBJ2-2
CASSLTGHTGELFF
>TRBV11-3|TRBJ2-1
CASSRTPGTSAYNEQFF
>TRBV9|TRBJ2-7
CASSVVSTGGGEQYF
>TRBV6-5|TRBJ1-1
CASSSQENTEAFF
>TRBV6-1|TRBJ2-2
CASSELAAPGTGELFF
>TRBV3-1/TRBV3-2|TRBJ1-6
CASSQEGGSPLHF
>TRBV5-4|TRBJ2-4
CASSSQTVAKNIQYF
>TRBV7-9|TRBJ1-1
CASSAQGHSRRTEAFF
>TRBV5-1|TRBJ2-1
CASSLAGGTGYNEQFF
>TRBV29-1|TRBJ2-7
CSVVKYSSYEQYF
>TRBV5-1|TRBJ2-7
CASSYGTGPSYEQYF
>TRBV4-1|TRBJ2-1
CASSQGVQVPYNEQFF
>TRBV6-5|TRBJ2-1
CASSRPGQGGEQFF
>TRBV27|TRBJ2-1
CASSADRDNEQFF
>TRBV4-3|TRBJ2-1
CASSQASGRDDDEQFF
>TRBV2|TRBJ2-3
CASSGGTASTDTQYF
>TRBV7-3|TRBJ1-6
CASSLTPGHFATLHF
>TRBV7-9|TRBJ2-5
CASSPSGETQYF
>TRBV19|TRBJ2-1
CASSTGGTASFDEQFF
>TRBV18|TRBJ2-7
CASSPSGGNEQYF